Detailed here is one TCR beta chain. The method was immunoSEQ multiplex PCR; TCRdb's version includes in-frame clones alone and lacks a portion of them. The table includes some 92,000 clones, 85% to 90% detected once. The data were taken from a study of T cell responses to AZD1222 COVID-19 vaccine. Germline V gene data show CDR1 as DFQATT and CDR2 as SNEGSKA (reference sequence). The CDR3 totals 11 residues. V was clipped by 4 bases and J by 10 bases, with 11 bases between them. This specimen was peripheral blood, taken on day 0 of AZD1222 vaccination. The sequence was obtained from an adult in good health. The gene calls are TRBV20-1 and TRBJ2-1; possible D gene TRBD1, 5 bases. CDR3 DNA sequence: TGCAGTGCTAATAATAGGGGCGAGCAGTTCTTC. Its translation is CSANNRGEQFF.